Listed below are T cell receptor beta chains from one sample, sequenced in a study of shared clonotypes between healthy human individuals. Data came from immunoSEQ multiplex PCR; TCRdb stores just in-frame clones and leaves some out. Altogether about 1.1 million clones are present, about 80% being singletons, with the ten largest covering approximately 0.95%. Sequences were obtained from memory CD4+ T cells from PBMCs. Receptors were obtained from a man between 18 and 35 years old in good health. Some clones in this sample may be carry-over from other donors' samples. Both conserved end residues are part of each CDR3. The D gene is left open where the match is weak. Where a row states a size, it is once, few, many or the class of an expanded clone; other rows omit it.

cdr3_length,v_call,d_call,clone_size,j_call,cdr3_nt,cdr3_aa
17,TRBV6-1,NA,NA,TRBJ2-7,TGTGCCAGCAGTGAAAGGGGGACGGGACTATTATTCTACGAGCAGTACTTC,CASSERGTGLLFYEQYF
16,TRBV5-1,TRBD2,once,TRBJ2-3,TGCGCCAGCAGCTTGAAGACTAGCGCCAGCACAGATACGCAGTATTTT,CASSLKTSASTDTQYF
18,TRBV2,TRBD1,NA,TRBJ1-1,TGTGCCAGCAGCCCTTTCCGTCCCGGGACAGTCCTTAACACTGAAGCTTTCTTT,CASSPFRPGTVLNTEAFF
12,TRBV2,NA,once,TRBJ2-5,TGTGCCAGCAGGTGGGGGGAAGAGACCCAGTACTTC,CASRWGEETQYF
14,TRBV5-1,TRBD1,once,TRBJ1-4,TGCGCCAGCAGCGAAGGGGACAGCCTGAAAAAACTGTTTTTT,CASSEGDSLKKLFF
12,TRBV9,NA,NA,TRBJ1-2,TGTGCCAGCAGCGGTCAGGGAGGGGGCTACACCTTC,CASSGQGGGYTF
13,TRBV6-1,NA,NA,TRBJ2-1,TGTGCCAGCAGTGAGTTATCTTACAATGAGCAGTTCTTC,CASSELSYNEQFF
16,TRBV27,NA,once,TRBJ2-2,TGTGCCAGCAGTTTTATAGGGACGGCGAACACCGGGGAGCTGTTTTTT,CASSFIGTANTGELFF
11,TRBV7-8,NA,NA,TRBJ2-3,TGTGCCAGCGGGGTGTTGGATACGCAGTATTTT,CASGVLDTQYF
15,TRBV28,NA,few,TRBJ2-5,TGTGCCAGCAGTCAGAACTCGGCAGGCCAAGAGACCCAGTACTTC,CASSQNSAGQETQYF
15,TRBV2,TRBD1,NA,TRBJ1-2,TGTGCCAGCAGTGTCGGACAGGGAGGGGACTATGGCTACACCTTC,CASSVGQGGDYGYTF
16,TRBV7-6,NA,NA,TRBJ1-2,TGTGCCAGCAGCGCCCTCCCCGTGACTGCTAACTATGGCTACACCTTC,CASSALPVTANYGYTF
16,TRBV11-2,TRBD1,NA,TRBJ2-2,TGTGCCAGCAGCTCCGGCGGACAGGGGAACACCGGGGAGCTGTTTTTT,CASSSGGQGNTGELFF
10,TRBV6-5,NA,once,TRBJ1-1,TGTGCCACGGGCCATCAATGGGCTTTCTTT,CATGHQWAFF
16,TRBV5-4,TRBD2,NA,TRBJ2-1,TGTGCCAGCAGCTTGGAATCGCCTGGAGCGGGAGATGAGCAGTTCTTC,CASSLESPGAGDEQFF
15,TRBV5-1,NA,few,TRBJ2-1,TGCGCCAGCAGCTTCAATCCGGGGCAGTACAATGAGCAGTTCTTC,CASSFNPGQYNEQFF
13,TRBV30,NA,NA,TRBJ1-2,TGTGCCTGGAGTGTACCTCCTAACTATGGCTACACCTTC,CAWSVPPNYGYTF
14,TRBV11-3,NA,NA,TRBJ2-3,TGTGCCAGCAGCTTAGGGCCGGGCACAGATACGCAGTATTTT,CASSLGPGTDTQYF
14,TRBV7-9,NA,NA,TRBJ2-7,TGTGCCAGCAGTCGCGTTGAAGGCGACGGATGGCAGTACTTC,CASSRVEGDGWQYF
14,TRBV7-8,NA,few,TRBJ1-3,TGTGCCAGCAGCTTGGACGGGGACGGAAACACCATATATTTT,CASSLDGDGNTIYF
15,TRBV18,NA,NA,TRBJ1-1,TGTGCCAGCTCACCACTCGTGACAGCGAACACTGAAGCTTTCTTT,CASSPLVTANTEAFF
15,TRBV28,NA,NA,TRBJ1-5,TGTGCCAGCAGTCCGAGAGAAACGGCTAGGAAGCCCCAGCATTTT,CASSPRETARKPQHF
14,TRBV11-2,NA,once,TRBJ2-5,TGTGCCAGCGTCCCTATCAGGGGCCAAGAGACCCAGTACTTC,CASVPIRGQETQYF
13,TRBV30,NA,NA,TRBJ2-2,TGTGCCTGGACCCAGGGGAACACCGGGGAGCTGTTTTTT,CAWTQGNTGELFF
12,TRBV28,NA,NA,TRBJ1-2,TGTGCCAGCAGTTTACAGGGGTATGGCTACACCTTC,CASSLQGYGYTF
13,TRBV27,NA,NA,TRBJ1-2,TGTGCCAGCAAGGACAGCGTTAACTATGGCTACACCTTC,CASKDSVNYGYTF
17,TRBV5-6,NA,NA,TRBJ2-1,TGTGCCAGCAGCTTGGTTGGCGGGCCTCTCTCCTACAATGAGCAGTTCTTC,CASSLVGGPLSYNEQFF
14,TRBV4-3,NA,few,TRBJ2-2,TGCGCCAGCAGCGCCGGGCCAACCACCGGGGAGCTGTTTTTT,CASSAGPTTGELFF
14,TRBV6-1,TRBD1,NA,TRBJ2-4,TGTGCCAGCACCCTGGGACAGGGGAAAAACATTCAGTACTTC,CASTLGQGKNIQYF
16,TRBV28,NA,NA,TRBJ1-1,TGTGCCAGCAGCCCCGGGCCCGCAAAATTGGACACTGAAGCTTTCTTT,CASSPGPAKLDTEAFF
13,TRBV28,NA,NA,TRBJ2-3,TGTGCCACCCTGAAAGGGAGTAAAGATACGCAGTATTTT,CATLKGSKDTQYF
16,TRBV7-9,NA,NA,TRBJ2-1,TGTGCCAGCAGCCCCCCATCAGGGTTCCAGTACAATGAGCAGTTCTTC,CASSPPSGFQYNEQFF
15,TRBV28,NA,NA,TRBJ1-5,TGTGCCAGCAGTTTTGGGACACTGGCGGGGGATCCCCAGCATTTT,CASSFGTLAGDPQHF
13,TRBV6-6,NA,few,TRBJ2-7,TGTGCCAGCAGAACAGGTTCTGTCCACGAGCAGTACTTC,CASRTGSVHEQYF
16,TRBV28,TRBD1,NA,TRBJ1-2,TGTGCCAGCAGTTCTAATGGACAGGCGGGGACTAATGGCTACACCTTC,CASSSNGQAGTNGYTF
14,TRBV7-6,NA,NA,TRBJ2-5,TGTGCCAGCAGCCCGAGGGGGGCGGGGGAGACCCAGTACTTC,CASSPRGAGETQYF
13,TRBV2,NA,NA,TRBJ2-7,TGTGCCCTAACTGGGGGTTTAACCTACGAGCAGTACTTC,CALTGGLTYEQYF
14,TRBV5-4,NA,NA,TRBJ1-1,TGTGCCAGCAGCTTTGGGGGGCGGGGATCTGAAGCTTTCTTT,CASSFGGRGSEAFF
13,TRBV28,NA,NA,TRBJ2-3,TGTGCCAGCAGGTGGGGATCAACAGATACGCAGTATTTT,CASRWGSTDTQYF
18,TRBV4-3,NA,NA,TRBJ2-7,TGCGCCAGCAGCCAAGGAGTGGGCGGCCAGAGCATCTCCTACGAGCAGTACTTC,CASSQGVGGQSISYEQYF
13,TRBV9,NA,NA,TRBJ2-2,TGTGCCAGCAGCGTAAACTTGTGGGGGGAGCTGTTTTTT,CASSVNLWGELFF
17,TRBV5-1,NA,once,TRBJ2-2,TGCGCCAGCAGCTCGGGCCTAGTGTCAGGGGTTGGCGGGGAGCTGTTTTTT,CASSSGLVSGVGGELFF
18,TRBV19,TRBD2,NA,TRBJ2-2,TGTGCCAGTACCTCAAAGGAGGCGGGAGGCGGTGGCACCGGGGAGCTGTTTTTT,CASTSKEAGGGGTGELFF
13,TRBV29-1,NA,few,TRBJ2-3,TGCAGCGTTGAAAGGAATAGGCTAGATACGCAGTATTTT,CSVERNRLDTQYF
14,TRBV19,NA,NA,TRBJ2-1,TGTGCCAGTAGTATTACAGGACCGCAGGGAGAGCAGTTCTTC,CASSITGPQGEQFF
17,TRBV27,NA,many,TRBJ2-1,TGTGCCAGCAGTTTCTTCACCGGGACTCCGACCCAAAATGAGCAGTTCTTC,CASSFFTGTPTQNEQFF
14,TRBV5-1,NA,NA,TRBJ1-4,TGCGCCAGCAGCTTGGCGGCTAGTCCTGAAAAACTGTTTTTT,CASSLAASPEKLFF
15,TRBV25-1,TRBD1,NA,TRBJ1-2,TGTGCCAGCACCCCTCCGGGGACAGGGCCCTATGGCTACACCTTC,CASTPPGTGPYGYTF
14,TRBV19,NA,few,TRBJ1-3,TGTGCCAGTAGCCGAGACAGGCCAAGAAACACCATATATTTT,CASSRDRPRNTIYF
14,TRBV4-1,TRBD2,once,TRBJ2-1,TGCGCCAGCAGCCAACGAATAGCGGGGAGGTGGCTGTTCTTC,CASSQRIAGRWLFF
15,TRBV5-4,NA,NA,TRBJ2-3,TGTGCCAGCAGCCCTCAACCCCCTATCACAGATACGCAGTATTTT,CASSPQPPITDTQYF
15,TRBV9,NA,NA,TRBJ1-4,TGTGCCAGCAGCGTCCAGGGTGCAACTAATGAAAAACTGTTTTTT,CASSVQGATNEKLFF
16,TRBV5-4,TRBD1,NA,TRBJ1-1,TGTGCCAGCAGCTCGGAGCTCAGGACAGGGGACACTGAAGCTTTCTTT,CASSSELRTGDTEAFF
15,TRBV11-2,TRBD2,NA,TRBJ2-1,TGTGCCAGCAGCCGGCAGCGACTAGCCCTCAATGAGCAGTTCTTC,CASSRQRLALNEQFF
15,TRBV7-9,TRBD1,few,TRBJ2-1,TGTGCCAGCAGCCCCGACAGGGTGATCGGGAATGAGCAGTTCTTC,CASSPDRVIGNEQFF